This T cell receptor (beta chain) was sequenced for a study of T cell responses to AZD1222 COVID-19 vaccine (dated by TCRdb to about 2021). Regarding the complete study: Because spike-specific TCR depth and breadth did not differ between the two schedules, AZD1222 recipients who got a second dose at roughly 4 weeks were pooled with those who got a second dose at roughly 12 weeks. A total of 230 to 250 trial participants underwent TCR sequencing, of whom 200 to 220 received two doses of AZD1222 and some 25 received two doses of the MenACWY control vaccine. Trial participants were enrolled into age subgroups of 18-55, 56-69 and 70-plus years, which contained approximately 150, 28 and 58 TCR-sequenced participants, respectively. On the study overall, not on this receptor specifically: Reportedly, almost half of the unique spike-specific TCRs recognized epitopes lying outside the regions that are mutated in the B.1.351 and B.1.1.7 variants. In the small 56-69-year group, the increase in depth fell short of significance, most likely because of low power. Most participants were white British and females outnumbered males, and the authors suggested that clonal diversity may have been underestimated. After two AZD1222 doses, both the breadth and the depth of spike-specific TCRs were significantly higher than at day 0 and than in MenACWY recipients. Conclusions about previously exposed vaccinees are limited because only five or six AZD1222 recipients were SARS-CoV-2 seropositive at baseline. Because no day 14 peak-response samples were available, repertoires were characterized only after the peak T cell response. The vaccine-associated CD4 TCRs covered the entire spike protein, and the dominant responses fell in regions 160-218 and 743-854.

V is trimmed back by 5 bases and J by 10 bases, and the junction contains 10 bases that no gene match accounts for. The CDR3 runs 15 residues from the cysteine to the phenylalanine. Kept here is only the CDR3 DNA, which spans 45 bases and is read in frame from base 1. The germline V gene yields MDHEN for CDR1 and SYDVKM for CDR2. On this clone: No cognate antigen has been identified for it. No much larger clone exists at a distance of one base, and base qualities are not known.

The time point label, as the study defines it: baseline before first vaccination. Vaccinee samples came from UK trials COV001 and COV002, including a single-blind randomized controlled phase 2/3 trial of AZD1222 (ChAdOx1 nCoV-19) in healthy adults. For TCRbeta chain sequencing, PBMC samples from trial participants were taken at day 0 and at day 28 after the second dose. The CDR3 regions of human TCRbeta chains were subjected to immunosequencing. On the study's bioinformatics: Repertoire TCRs were checked for matches against a reference library of SARS-CoV-2-specific TCRs that had been generated using the MIRA antigen-specificity platform. Breadth was defined as the fraction of unique TCRs that were SARS-CoV-2-associated. Depth was defined as the fraction of total T cells that were SARS-CoV-2-associated. Using the MIRA data, each spike-specific TCR was mapped to the spike region that the TCR reacts to and placed in a CD4 or CD8 class. Log10-transformed breadth and depth values were compared by one-way ANOVA with Sidak's multiple comparisons tests. TCRdb stores this immuneACCESS table with in-frame sequences only. Part of the clones is absent; in the studies checked, under half of the shortfall reflects unresolved V genes, and no reason is known for the rest. V, J and clone size were drawn from that table, and D and trimming were deduced from the DNA. For this sample there are approximately 79,000 clones; just over 85% appear just once. The ten most abundant clones make up about 7.7% of the sample.

The sequencing here drew on peripheral blood, taken on day 0 of AZD1222 vaccination. The receptor was isolated from an adult in good health. The chain is assembled from TRBV28 and TRBJ1-4, with 10 bases aligning to TRBD1. The CDR3 loop reads CASSARDRGIGKLFF. The bases read TGTGCCAGCAGTGCTCGGGACAGGGGCATCGGAAAACTGTTTTTT.